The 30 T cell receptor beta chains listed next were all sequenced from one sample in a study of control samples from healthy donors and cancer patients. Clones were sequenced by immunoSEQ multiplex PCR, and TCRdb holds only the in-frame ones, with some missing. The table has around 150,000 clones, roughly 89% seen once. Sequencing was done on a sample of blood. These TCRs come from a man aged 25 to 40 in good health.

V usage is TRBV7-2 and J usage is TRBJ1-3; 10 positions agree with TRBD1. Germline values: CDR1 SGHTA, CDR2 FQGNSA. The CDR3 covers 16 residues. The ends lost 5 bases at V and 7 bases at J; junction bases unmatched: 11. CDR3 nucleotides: TGTGCCAGCAGCGCAAGACAGGGGGCGAGGGGGAACACCATATATTTT. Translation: CASSARQGARGNTIYF.

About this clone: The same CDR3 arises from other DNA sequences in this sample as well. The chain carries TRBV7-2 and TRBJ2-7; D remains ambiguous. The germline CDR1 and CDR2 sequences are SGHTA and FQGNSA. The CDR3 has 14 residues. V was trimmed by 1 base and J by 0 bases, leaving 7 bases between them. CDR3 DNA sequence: TGTGCCAGCAGCTTAGGTCCAAGCTCCTACGAGCAGTACTTC. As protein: CASSLGPSSYEQYF.

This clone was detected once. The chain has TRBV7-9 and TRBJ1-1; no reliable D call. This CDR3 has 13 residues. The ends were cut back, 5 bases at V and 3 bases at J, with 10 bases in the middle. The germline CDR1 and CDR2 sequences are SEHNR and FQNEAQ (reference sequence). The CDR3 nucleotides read TGTGCCAGCAGCCCTGGACGGCACACTGAAGCTTTCTTT. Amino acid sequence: CASSPGRHTEAFF.

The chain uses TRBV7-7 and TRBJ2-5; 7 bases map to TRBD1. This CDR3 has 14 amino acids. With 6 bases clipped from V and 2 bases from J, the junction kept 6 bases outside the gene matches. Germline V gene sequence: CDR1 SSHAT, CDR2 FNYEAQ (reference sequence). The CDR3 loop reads CASSRTGSQETQYF. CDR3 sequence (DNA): TGTGCCAGCAGTCGGACAGGTTCGCAAGAGACCCAGTACTTC.

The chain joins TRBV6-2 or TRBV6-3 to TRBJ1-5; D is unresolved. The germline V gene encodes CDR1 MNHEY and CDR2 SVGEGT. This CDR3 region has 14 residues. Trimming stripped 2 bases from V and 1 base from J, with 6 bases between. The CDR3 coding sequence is TGTGCCAGCAGTTACGACTCCAGCAATCAGCCCCAGCATTTT. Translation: CASSYDSSNQPQHF.

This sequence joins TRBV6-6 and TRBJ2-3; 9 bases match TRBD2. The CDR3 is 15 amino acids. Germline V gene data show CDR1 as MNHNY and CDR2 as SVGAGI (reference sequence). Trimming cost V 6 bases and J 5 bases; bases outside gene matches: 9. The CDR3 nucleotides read TGTGCCAGCAGCCCAAGCGGGGGGCGAGGAGATACGCAGTATTTT. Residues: CASSPSGGRGDTQYF.

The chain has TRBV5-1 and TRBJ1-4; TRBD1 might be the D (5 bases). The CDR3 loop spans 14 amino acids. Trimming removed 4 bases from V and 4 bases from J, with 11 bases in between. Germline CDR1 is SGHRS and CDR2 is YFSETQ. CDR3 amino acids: CASSPQGFNEKLFF. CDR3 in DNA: TGCGCCAGCAGCCCCCAGGGTTTTAATGAAAAACTGTTTTTT.

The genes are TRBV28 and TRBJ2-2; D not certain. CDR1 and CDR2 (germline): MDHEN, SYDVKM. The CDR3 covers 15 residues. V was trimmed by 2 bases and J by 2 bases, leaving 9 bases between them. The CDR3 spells CASSLPQPNTGELFF. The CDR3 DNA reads TGTGCCAGCAGTTTACCCCAGCCTAACACCGGGGAGCTGTTTTTT.

CDR3 protein: CASSQGRIREITEAFF. The CDR3 coding sequence is TGTGCCAGCAGCCAAGGACGGATACGGGAAATCACTGAAGCTTTCTTT. The rearrangement links TRBV21-1 to TRBJ1-1. TRBV21-1 is given as a pseudogene. This CDR3 spans 16 amino acids.

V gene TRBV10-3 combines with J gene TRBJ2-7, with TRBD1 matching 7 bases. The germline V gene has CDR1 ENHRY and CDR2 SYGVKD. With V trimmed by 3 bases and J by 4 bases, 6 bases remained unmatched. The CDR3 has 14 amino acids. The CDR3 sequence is CAISEGTAQYEQYF. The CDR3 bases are TGTGCCATCAGTGAAGGGACAGCTCAGTACGAGCAGTACTTC.

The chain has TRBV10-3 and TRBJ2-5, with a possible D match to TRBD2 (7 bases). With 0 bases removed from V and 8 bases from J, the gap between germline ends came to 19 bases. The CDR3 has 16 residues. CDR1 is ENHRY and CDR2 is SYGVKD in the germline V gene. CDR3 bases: TGTGCCATCAGTGAGTCTGGGGGGGGCATCTTTGGAACCCAGTACTTC. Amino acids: CAISESGGGIFGTQYF.

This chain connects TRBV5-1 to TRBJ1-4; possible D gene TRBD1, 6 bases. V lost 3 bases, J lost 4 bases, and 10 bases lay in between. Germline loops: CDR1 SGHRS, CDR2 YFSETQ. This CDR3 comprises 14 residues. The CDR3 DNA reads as TGCGCCAGCAGCTGGGAACAGGGTAATGAAAAACTGTTTTTT. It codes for CASSWEQGNEKLFF.

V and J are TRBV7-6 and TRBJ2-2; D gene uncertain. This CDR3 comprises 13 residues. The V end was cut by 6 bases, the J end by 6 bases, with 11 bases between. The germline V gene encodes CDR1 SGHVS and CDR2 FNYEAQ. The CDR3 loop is CASSSFDSGELFF. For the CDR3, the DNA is TGTGCCAGCAGTTCTTTTGATTCCGGGGAGCTGTTTTTT.

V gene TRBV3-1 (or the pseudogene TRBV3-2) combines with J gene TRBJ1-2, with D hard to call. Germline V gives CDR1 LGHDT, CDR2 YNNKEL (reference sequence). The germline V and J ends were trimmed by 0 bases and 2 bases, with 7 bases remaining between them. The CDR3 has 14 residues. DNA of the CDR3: TGTGCCAGCAGCCAAGAGGGAACCAACTATGGCTACACCTTC. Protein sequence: CASSQEGTNYGYTF.

The CDR3 region is CASSLSLGVGNTEAFF. The CDR3 nucleotides read TGTGCCAGCAGCTTGTCCCTGGGGGTGGGGAACACTGAAGCTTTCTTT. The chain joins TRBV7-9 to TRBJ1-1; a weak D match, TRBD1 (5 bases). Germline lookup yields CDR1 SEHNR and CDR2 FQNEAQ (reference sequence). V was trimmed by 3 bases and J by 1 base, leaving 15 bases between them. This CDR3 has 16 amino acids.

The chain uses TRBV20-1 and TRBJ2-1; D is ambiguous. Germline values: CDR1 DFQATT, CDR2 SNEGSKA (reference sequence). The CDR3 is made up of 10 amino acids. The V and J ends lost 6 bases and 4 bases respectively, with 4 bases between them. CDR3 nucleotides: TGCAGTGCCACTTACAATGAGCAGTTCTTC. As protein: CSATYNEQFF.

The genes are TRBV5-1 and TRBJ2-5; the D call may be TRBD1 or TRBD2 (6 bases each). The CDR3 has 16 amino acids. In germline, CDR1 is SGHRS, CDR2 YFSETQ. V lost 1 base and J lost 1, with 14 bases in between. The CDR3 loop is CASSLYLGGPQETQYF. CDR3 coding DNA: TGCGCCAGCAGCTTGTACTTGGGGGGCCCCCAAGAGACCCAGTACTTC.

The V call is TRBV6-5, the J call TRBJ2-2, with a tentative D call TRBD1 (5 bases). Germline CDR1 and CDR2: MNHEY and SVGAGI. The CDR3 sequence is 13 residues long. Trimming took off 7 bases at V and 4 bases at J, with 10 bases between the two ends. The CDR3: CASTQEGTGELFF. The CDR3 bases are TGTGCCAGCACACAGGAAGGCACCGGGGAGCTGTTTTTT.

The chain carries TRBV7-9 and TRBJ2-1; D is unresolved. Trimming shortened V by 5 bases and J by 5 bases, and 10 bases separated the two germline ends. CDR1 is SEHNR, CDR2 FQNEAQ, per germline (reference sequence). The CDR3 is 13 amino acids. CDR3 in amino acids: CASSIQPNNEQFF. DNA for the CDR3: TGTGCCAGCAGCATTCAACCTAACAATGAGCAGTTCTTC.

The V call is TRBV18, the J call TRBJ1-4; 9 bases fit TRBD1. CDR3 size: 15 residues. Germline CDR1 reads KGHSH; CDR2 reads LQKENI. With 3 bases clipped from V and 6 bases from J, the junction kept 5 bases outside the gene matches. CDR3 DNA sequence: TGTGCCAGCTCACCTCAACAGGGGGCTTATGAAAAACTGTTTTTT. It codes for CASSPQQGAYEKLFF.

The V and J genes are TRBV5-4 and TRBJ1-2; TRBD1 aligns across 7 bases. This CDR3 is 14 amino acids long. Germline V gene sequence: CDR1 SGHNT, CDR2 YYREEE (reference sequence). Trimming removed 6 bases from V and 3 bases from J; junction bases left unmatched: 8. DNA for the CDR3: TGTGCCAGCATAGTAGGCGGACAGGACTATGGCTACACCTTC. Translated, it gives CASIVGGQDYGYTF.

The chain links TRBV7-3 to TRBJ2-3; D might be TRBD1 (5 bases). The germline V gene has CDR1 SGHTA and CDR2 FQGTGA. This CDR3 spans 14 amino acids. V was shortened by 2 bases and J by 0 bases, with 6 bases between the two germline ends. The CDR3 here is CASSLQGSTDTQYF. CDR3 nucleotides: TGTGCCAGCAGCTTACAGGGTAGCACAGATACGCAGTATTTT. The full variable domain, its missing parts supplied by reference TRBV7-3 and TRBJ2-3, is GAGVSQTPSNKVTEKGKYVELRCDPISGHTALYWYRQSLGQGPEFLIYFQGTGAADDSGLPNDRFFAVRPEGSVSTLKIQRTERGDSAVYLCASSLQGSTDTQYFGPGTRLTVL.

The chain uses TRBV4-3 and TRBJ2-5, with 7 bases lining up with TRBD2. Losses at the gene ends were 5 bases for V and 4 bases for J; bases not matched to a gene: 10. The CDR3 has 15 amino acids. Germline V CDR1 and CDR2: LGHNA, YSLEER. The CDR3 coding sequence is TGCGCCAGCAGCGTTGTGAGGGAGCGGGGAGAGACCCAGTACTTC. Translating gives CASSVVRERGETQYF.

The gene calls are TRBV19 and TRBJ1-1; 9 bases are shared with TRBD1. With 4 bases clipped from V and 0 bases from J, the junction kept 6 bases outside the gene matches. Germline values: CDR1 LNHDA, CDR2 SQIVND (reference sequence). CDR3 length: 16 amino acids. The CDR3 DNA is TGTGCCAGTAGTACGGGACAGGGAAGGATGAACACTGAAGCTTTCTTT. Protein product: CASSTGQGRMNTEAFF.

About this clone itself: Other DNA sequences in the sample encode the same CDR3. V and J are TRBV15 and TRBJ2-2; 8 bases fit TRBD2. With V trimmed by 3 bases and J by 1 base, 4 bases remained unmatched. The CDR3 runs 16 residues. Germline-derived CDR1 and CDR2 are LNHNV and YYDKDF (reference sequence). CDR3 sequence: CATSRDSGRNTGELFF. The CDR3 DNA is TGTGCCACCAGCAGGGACAGCGGGAGGAACACCGGGGAGCTGTTTTTT.

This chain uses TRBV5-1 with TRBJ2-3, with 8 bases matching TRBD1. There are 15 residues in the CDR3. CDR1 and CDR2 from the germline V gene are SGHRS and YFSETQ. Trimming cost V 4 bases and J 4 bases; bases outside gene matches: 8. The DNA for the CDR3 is TGCGCCAGCAGCGTTACAGGGGGACCGGCAGATACGCAGTATTTT. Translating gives CASSVTGGPADTQYF.

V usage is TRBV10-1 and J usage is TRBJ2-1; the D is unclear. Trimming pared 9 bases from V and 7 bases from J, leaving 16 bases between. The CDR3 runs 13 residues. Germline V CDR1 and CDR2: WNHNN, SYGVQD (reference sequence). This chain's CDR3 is CARGWAIGNEQFF. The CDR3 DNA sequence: TGCGCCAGGGGATGGGCTATCGGAAATGAGCAGTTCTTC.

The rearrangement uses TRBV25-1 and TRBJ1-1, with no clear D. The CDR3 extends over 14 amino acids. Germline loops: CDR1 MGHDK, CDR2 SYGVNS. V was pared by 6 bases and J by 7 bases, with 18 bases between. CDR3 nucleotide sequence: TGTGCCAGCAGCGAGGATTATTCTCGGCATGAAGCTTTCTTT. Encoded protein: CASSEDYSRHEAFF.

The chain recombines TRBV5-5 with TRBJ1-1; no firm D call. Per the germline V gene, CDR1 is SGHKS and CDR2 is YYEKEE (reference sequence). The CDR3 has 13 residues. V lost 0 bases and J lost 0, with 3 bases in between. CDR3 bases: TGTGCCAGCAGCTTGGGGGTGAACACTGAAGCTTTCTTT. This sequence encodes CASSLGVNTEAFF.

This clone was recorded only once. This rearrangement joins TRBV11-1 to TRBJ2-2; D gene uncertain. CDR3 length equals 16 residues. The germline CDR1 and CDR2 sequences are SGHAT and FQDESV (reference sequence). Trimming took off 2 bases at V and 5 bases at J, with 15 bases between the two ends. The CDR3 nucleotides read TGTGCCAGCAGCTTAAGGCCCCAGTCTGGAACCGGGGAGCTGTTTTTT. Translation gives CASSLRPQSGTGELFF.